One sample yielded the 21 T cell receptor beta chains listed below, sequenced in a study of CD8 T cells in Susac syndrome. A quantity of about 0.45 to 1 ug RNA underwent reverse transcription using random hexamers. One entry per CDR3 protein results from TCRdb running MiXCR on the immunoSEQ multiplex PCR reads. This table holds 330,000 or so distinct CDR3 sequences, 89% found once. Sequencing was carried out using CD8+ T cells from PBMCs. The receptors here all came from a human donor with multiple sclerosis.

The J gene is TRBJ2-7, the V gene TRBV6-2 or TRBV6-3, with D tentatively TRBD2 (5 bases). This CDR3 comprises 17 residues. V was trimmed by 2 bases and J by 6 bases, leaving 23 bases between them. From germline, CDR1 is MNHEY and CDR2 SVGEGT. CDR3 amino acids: CASSYVSGSRLTGEQYF. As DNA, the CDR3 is TGTGCCAGCAGTTACGTGTCGGGGTCCAGACTGACGGGCGAGCAGTACTTC.

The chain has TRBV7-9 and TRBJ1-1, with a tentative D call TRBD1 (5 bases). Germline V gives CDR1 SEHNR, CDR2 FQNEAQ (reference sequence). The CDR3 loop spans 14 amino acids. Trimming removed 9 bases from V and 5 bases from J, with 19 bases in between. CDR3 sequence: CASYYPGQATEAFF. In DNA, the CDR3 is TGTGCCAGTTACTACCCCGGACAAGCGACTGAAGCTTTCTTT.

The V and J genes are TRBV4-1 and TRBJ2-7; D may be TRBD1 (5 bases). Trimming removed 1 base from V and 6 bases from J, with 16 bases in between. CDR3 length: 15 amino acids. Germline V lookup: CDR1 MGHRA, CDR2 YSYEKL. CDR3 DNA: TGCGCCAGCAGCCAAGGCCCGATGACAGTAACCGAGCAGTACTTC. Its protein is CASSQGPMTVTEQYF.

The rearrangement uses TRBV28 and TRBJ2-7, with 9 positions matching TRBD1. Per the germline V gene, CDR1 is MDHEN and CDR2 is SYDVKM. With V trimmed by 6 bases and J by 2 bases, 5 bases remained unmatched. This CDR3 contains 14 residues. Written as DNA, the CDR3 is TGTGCCAGCAGCGATCGGACAGGGGCCTACGAGCAGTACTTC. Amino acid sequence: CASSDRTGAYEQYF.

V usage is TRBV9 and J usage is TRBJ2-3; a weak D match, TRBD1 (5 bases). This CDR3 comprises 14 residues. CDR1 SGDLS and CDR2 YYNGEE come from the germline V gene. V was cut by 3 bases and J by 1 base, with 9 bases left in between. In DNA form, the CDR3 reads TGTGCCAGCAGCGCGGACACCCGCACAGATACGCAGTATTTT. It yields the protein CASSADTRTDTQYF.

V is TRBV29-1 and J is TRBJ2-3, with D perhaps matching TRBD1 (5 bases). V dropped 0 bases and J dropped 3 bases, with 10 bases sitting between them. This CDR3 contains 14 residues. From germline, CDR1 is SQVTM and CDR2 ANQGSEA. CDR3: CSVEDRVITDTQYF. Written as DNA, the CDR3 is TGCAGCGTTGAAGACAGGGTGATTACAGATACGCAGTATTTT.

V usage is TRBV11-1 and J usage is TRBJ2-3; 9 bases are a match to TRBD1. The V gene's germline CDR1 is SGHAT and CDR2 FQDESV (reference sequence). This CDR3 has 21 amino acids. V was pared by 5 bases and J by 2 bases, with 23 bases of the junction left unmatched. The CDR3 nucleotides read TGTGCCAGCAGCCACCCGAGAGGGACAGGGCCCATCGCCGCCCCCACAGATACGCAGTATTTT. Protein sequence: CASSHPRGTGPIAAPTDTQYF.

DNA for the CDR3: TGTGCCAGCAGCTTAGGCTCCCGACTAGCGGGAGGCTCCTACAATGAGCAGTTCTTC. This translates into CASSLGSRLAGGSYNEQFF. V usage is TRBV7-9 and J usage is TRBJ2-1; 13 bases are shared with TRBD2. Germline V lookup: CDR1 SEHNR, CDR2 FQNEAQ (reference sequence). The length of the CDR3 is 19 residues. V trimming: 1 base; J trimming: 0 bases; junction bases outside the gene matches: 6.

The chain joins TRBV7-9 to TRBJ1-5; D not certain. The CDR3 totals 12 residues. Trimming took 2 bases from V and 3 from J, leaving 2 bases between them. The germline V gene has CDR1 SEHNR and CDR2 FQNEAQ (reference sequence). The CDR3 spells CASSLPNQPQHF. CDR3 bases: TGTGCCAGCAGCTTACCCAATCAGCCCCAGCATTTT.

The CDR3 protein is CASSQDTGWGEKLFF. The CDR3, as DNA: TGCGCCAGCAGCCAAGATACCGGGTGGGGCGAAAAACTGTTTTTT. The V and J genes are TRBV4-1 and TRBJ1-4; weak D call: TRBD1 (5 bases). This CDR3 is built from 15 residues. The V and J ends lost 0 bases and 8 bases respectively, with 13 bases between them. The germline CDR1 and CDR2 sequences are MGHRA and YSYEKL.

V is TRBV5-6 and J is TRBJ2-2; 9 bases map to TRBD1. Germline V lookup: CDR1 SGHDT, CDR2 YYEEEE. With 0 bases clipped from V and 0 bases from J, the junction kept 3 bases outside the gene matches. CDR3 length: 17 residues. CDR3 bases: TGTGCCAGCAGCTTGGACAGGGGGCGTACGAACACCGGGGAGCTGTTTTTT. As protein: CASSLDRGRTNTGELFF.

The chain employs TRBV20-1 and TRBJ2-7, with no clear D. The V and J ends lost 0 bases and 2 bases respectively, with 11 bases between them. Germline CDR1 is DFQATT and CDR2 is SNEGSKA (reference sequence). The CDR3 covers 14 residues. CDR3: CSARDWTHTYEQYF. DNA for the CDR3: TGCAGTGCTAGAGATTGGACGCACACCTACGAGCAGTACTTC.

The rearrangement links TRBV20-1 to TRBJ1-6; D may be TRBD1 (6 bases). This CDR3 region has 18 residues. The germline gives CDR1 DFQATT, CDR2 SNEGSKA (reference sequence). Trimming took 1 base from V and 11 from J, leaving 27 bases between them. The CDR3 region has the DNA TGCAGTGCTAGAGCCACCCGGGACATTCCCTTGGGTTGGACACCCCTCCACTTT. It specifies CSARATRDIPLGWTPLHF.

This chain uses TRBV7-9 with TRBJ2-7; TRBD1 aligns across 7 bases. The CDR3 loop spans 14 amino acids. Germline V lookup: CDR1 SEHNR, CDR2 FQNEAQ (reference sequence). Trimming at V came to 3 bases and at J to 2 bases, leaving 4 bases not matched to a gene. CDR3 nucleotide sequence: TGTGCCAGCAGCTTTCGGGACAGCACCTACGAGCAGTACTTC. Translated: CASSFRDSTYEQYF. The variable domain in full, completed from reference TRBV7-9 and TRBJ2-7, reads DTGVSQNPRHKITKRGQNVTFRCDPISEHNRLYWYRQTLGQGPEFLTYFQNEAQLEKSRLLSDRFSAERPKGSFSTLEIQRTEQGDSAMYLCASSFRDSTYEQYFGPGTRLTVT.

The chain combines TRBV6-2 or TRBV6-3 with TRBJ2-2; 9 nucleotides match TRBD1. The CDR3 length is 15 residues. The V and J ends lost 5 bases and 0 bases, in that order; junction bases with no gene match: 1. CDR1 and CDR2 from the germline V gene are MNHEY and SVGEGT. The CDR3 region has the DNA TGTGCCAGCAGTGGGACAGGGTCGAACACCGGGGAGCTGTTTTTT. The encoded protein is CASSGTGSNTGELFF.

CDR3 sequence: CASSQVVGFQETQYF. The CDR3, as DNA: TGCGCCAGCAGCCAAGTGGTGGGTTTCCAAGAGACCCAGTACTTC. The gene calls are TRBV4-3 and TRBJ2-5; D not certain. This CDR3 comprises 15 residues. CDR1 and CDR2 (germline): LGHNA, YSLEER. Between the trimmed V and J ends, which lost 1 base and 1 base, there was a span of 10 bases.

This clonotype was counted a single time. The CDR3 protein is CASSVTSGRGDTQYF. The CDR3 bases are TGTGCCAGCAGCGTTACTAGCGGGAGGGGAGATACGCAGTATTTT. The chain uses TRBV7-9 and TRBJ2-3; TRBD2 matches at 13 bases. The CDR3 is 15 amino acids. J lost 5 bases, V lost 5 bases, and 4 bases had no gene match. The germline V gene has CDR1 SEHNR and CDR2 FQNEAQ (reference sequence).

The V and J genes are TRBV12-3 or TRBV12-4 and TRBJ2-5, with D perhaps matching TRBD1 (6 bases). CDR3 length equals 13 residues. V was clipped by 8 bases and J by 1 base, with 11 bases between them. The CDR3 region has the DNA TGTGCCAGCGCGTGGGGGCCCCAAGAGACCCAGTACTTC. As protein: CASAWGPQETQYF.

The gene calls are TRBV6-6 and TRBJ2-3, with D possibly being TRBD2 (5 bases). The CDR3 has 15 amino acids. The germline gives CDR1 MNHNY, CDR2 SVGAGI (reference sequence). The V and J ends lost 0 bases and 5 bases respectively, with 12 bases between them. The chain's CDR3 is CASSYSGDRGDTQYF. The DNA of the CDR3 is TGTGCCAGCAGTTACTCCGGGGATCGGGGAGATACGCAGTATTTT.

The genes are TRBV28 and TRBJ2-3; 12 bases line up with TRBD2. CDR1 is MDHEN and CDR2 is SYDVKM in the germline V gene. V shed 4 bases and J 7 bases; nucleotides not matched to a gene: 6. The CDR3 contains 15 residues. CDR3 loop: CASSSLAGGSHTQYF. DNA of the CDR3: TGTGCCAGCAGTTCCCTAGCGGGGGGGTCACATACGCAGTATTTT. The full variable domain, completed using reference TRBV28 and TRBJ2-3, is DVKVTQSSRYLVKRTGEKVFLECVQDMDHENMFWYRQDPGLGLRLIYFSYDVKMKEKGDIPEGYSVSREKKERFSLILESASTNQTSMYLCASSSLAGGSHTQYFGPGTRLTVL.

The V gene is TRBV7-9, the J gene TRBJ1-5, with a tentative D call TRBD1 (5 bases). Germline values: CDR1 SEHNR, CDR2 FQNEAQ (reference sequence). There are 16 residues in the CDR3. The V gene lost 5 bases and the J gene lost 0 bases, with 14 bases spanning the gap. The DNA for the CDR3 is TGTGCCAGCAGCGACGACAGTGGCTATAGCAATCAGCCCCAGCATTTT. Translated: CASSDDSGYSNQPQHF.